The rows below give T cell receptor beta chains drawn from one sample of a study of T cell repertoires in cytomegalovirus infection. TCRdb re-called the reads through MiXCR, storing one row per CDR3 protein. The sample records some 680,000 distinct CDR3 sequences, about 40% being singletons. Sequenced material: PBMCs. These receptors originate from a human donor in good health (CMV status not recorded). Some clones in this sample may be carry-over from other donors' samples. Each CDR3 is given with its conserved first and last residue. Fields, in order: V gene, clone size, J gene, D gene, CDR3 protein, CDR3 DNA. The D gene is left open where the match is weak. Not every row has a clone size; where given, it reads once, few, many or a size class.

V gene: TRBV3-1; clone size: NA; J gene: TRBJ2-1; D gene: TRBD2; CDR3 protein: CASSHRTSGGVGSYNEQFF; CDR3 DNA: TGTGCCAGCAGCCATCGGACTAGCGGGGGGGTGGGCTCCTACAATGAGCAGTTCTTC
V gene: TRBV6-1; clone size: NA; J gene: TRBJ1-5; D gene: NA; CDR3 protein: CASSEDSQPQHF; CDR3 DNA: TGTGCCAGCAGTGAAGACAGTCAGCCCCAGCATTTT
V gene: TRBV11-2; clone size: NA; J gene: TRBJ2-1; D gene: NA; CDR3 protein: CASSLVGGSGEQFF; CDR3 DNA: TGTGCCAGCAGCTTAGTAGGTGGGAGTGGTGAGCAGTTCTTC
V gene: TRBV24-1; clone size: NA; J gene: TRBJ1-6; D gene: NA; CDR3 protein: CATQRTGHTNSPLHF; CDR3 DNA: TGTGCCACCCAACGCACGGGACACACAAATTCACCCCTCCACTTT
V gene: TRBV28; clone size: NA; J gene: TRBJ2-7; D gene: NA; CDR3 protein: CASSLWGGTYEQYF; CDR3 DNA: TGTGCCAGCAGTTTATGGGGCGGGACCTACGAGCAGTACTTC
V gene: TRBV7-2; clone size: NA; J gene: TRBJ1-1; D gene: NA; CDR3 protein: CASRSSVGGEAFF; CDR3 DNA: TGTGCCAGCAGGTCCAGTGTGGGGGGAGAAGCTTTCTTT
V gene: TRBV28; clone size: NA; J gene: TRBJ1-5; D gene: NA; CDR3 protein: CASRSGLYSNQPQHF; CDR3 DNA: TGTGCCAGCAGGTCTGGGTTGTATAGCAATCAGCCCCAGCATTTT
V gene: TRBV6-6; clone size: NA; J gene: TRBJ2-7; D gene: TRBD1; CDR3 protein: CASSYSGTAYEQYF; CDR3 DNA: TGTGCCAGCAGTTACTCCGGGACAGCTTACGAGCAGTACTTC
V gene: TRBV28; clone size: few; J gene: TRBJ2-7; D gene: TRBD2; CDR3 protein: CASNGSGREIYEQYF; CDR3 DNA: TGTGCCAGCAACGGGAGCGGGAGGGAAATTTACGAGCAGTACTTC
V gene: TRBV20-1; clone size: once; J gene: TRBJ1-4; D gene: TRBD1; CDR3 protein: CSARENRGLATNEKLFF; CDR3 DNA: TGCAGTGCTAGAGAAAACAGGGGGCTTGCAACTAATGAAAAACTGTTTTTT
V gene: TRBV28; clone size: NA; J gene: TRBJ2-1; D gene: TRBD2; CDR3 protein: CASSLMGRAGNEQFF; CDR3 DNA: TGTGCCAGCAGTTTGATGGGGAGGGCGGGCAATGAGCAGTTCTTC
V gene: TRBV12-3/TRBV12-4; clone size: NA; J gene: TRBJ2-1; D gene: TRBD2; CDR3 protein: CASSFSAGVVQFF; CDR3 DNA: TGTGCCAGCAGTTTCTCAGCGGGGGTTGTTCAGTTCTTC
V gene: TRBV25-1; clone size: NA; J gene: TRBJ2-1; D gene: NA; CDR3 protein: CASTGGWYEQFF; CDR3 DNA: TGTGCCAGCACCGGGGGCTGGTATGAGCAGTTCTTC
V gene: TRBV5-1; clone size: few; J gene: TRBJ2-2; D gene: NA; CDR3 protein: CASEEGLTGELFF; CDR3 DNA: TGCGCCAGCGAAGAGGGGCTCACCGGGGAGCTGTTTTTT
V gene: TRBV29-1; clone size: NA; J gene: TRBJ2-7; D gene: TRBD1; CDR3 protein: CSAGQGAYEQYF; CDR3 DNA: TGCAGCGCCGGACAGGGGGCCTACGAGCAGTACTTC
V gene: TRBV28; clone size: NA; J gene: TRBJ1-2; D gene: NA; CDR3 protein: CASRGTLSYGYTF; CDR3 DNA: TGTGCCAGCAGAGGGACATTATCCTATGGCTACACCTTC
V gene: TRBV5-1; clone size: few; J gene: TRBJ2-1; D gene: TRBD1; CDR3 protein: CASSLLSGTGSYNEQFF; CDR3 DNA: TGCGCCAGCAGCTTGTTGTCCGGGACAGGGAGCTACAATGAGCAGTTCTTC
V gene: TRBV7-9; clone size: many; J gene: TRBJ1-5; D gene: TRBD1; CDR3 protein: CASSSGQGVQPQHF; CDR3 DNA: TGTGCCAGCAGCTCGGGACAGGGGGTTCAGCCCCAGCATTTT
V gene: TRBV30; clone size: NA; J gene: TRBJ1-1; D gene: NA; CDR3 protein: CAWGRSNTEAFF; CDR3 DNA: TGTGCCTGGGGGAGGTCGAACACTGAAGCTTTCTTT
V gene: TRBV19; clone size: many; J gene: TRBJ1-1; D gene: NA; CDR3 protein: CASAGEGRNTEAFF; CDR3 DNA: TGTGCCAGTGCCGGGGAGGGGAGGAACACTGAAGCTTTCTTT
V gene: TRBV7-3; clone size: many; J gene: TRBJ1-5; D gene: TRBD1; CDR3 protein: CASRTDRVTSVWGQPQHF; CDR3 DNA: TGTGCCAGCAGGACCGACAGGGTAACCTCCGTGTGGGGTCAGCCCCAGCATTTT
V gene: TRBV28; clone size: few; J gene: TRBJ1-2; D gene: NA; CDR3 protein: CASSSFRGNYGYTF; CDR3 DNA: TGTGCCAGCAGTTCCTTCAGGGGTAACTATGGCTACACCTTC
V gene: TRBV15; clone size: NA; J gene: TRBJ2-1; D gene: NA; CDR3 protein: CATSRGGDEQFF; CDR3 DNA: TGTGCCACCAGCAGAGGGGGGGATGAGCAGTTCTTC
V gene: TRBV25-1; clone size: NA; J gene: TRBJ1-5; D gene: NA; CDR3 protein: CARNPRSGLSNQPQHF; CDR3 DNA: TGTGCCAGGAACCCTCGGAGTGGGCTAAGCAATCAGCCCCAGCATTTT
V gene: TRBV28; clone size: NA; J gene: TRBJ1-2; D gene: NA; CDR3 protein: CASTLGMGVNYGYTF; CDR3 DNA: TGTGCCAGCACCCTGGGAATGGGGGTCAACTATGGCTACACCTTC
V gene: TRBV5-6; clone size: NA; J gene: TRBJ1-1; D gene: NA; CDR3 protein: CASSRTGARNTEAFF; CDR3 DNA: TGTGCCAGCAGCCGTACGGGGGCCAGGAACACTGAAGCTTTCTTT
V gene: TRBV20-1; clone size: NA; J gene: TRBJ2-1; D gene: NA; CDR3 protein: CSAAGSEQFF; CDR3 DNA: TGCAGTGCCGCAGGGAGTGAGCAGTTCTTC
V gene: TRBV7-8; clone size: NA; J gene: TRBJ1-5; D gene: TRBD1; CDR3 protein: CSSSGGQVNSNQPQHF; CDR3 DNA: TGTTCCAGCAGCGGGGGACAGGTCAATAGCAATCAGCCCCAGCATTTT
V gene: TRBV12-3/TRBV12-4; clone size: few; J gene: TRBJ1-2; D gene: NA; CDR3 protein: CASSGGNSILSGYTF; CDR3 DNA: TGTGCCAGCAGCGGGGGCAACTCTATCCTTTCTGGCTACACCTTC